A single TCR beta chain is shown here with its context. This clonotype was detected a few times. Its antigen specificity is not known. No much larger clone is present one base from it, and per-base qualities are unavailable. Data came from an Illumina NovaSeq 6000. TCR cDNA was synthesized by 5'RACE template switching, through which a universal primer site and unique molecular identifiers were introduced. Priming of cDNA synthesis was performed from both the TCR alpha and TCR beta constant segments. Library amplification involved two PCR steps, and the second step added sample barcodes and sequencing adapters. Libraries were sequenced on Illumina HiSeq 2500 (2x100 bp) or NovaSeq (2x150 bp). The paper's processing steps were these. MIGEC handled demultiplexing of reads and collapsing into UMI consensus sequences, while MiXCR performed V(D)J alignment. Vaccine-responding clonotypes were defined with edgeR using replicate PBMC samples, requiring FDR below 0.01 and a log2 fold change above 5 up to day 15. Each bulk clonotype received a CD4 or CD8 identity based on whether the sequenced CD4 or CD8 repertoire contained that clonotype at higher abundance. The public reads were reprocessed in TCRdb via fastp at Q25 and MiXCR, keeping in-frame beta chains. Merged by CDR3 protein, the rows form single entries marked with the most common genes and DNA. The V and J calls and clone size come from TCRdb's table, not from the authors' own analysis. The table for this sample lists some 320,000 distinct CDR3 sequences; 3.5% to 5% of them were counted only once. The ten largest make up roughly a fifth of the sample.

CDR1 is given as SEHNR and CDR2 as FQNEAQ, both from the germline V gene (reference sequence). The junction shows trimming of 10 bases on V and 10 bases on J, and the gene matches do not reach 9 bases of it. CDR3 length: 13 amino acids, cysteine to phenylalanine. Of all the DNA, just the CDR3 is kept, 39 bases in frame from base 1. The sample's treatment or condition label, decoded: live attenuated yellow fever vaccine strain. At every blood-draw timepoint, two biological replicates of bulk PBMCs were collected. PBMCs were isolated from peripheral blood using a standard Ficoll-Paque protocol. TriZol was used to extract RNA from bulk PBMCs, from CD4 and CD8 fractions, and from dextramer-positive and dextramer-negative fractions. The record originates from a study of T cells after yellow fever vaccination (dated by TCRdb to about 2019). Regarding the study in general: Libraries from fractions with low cell numbers were prepared with the SMART-Seq v4 Ultra Low Input RNA kit. To follow T-cell clones before and after both primary and booster YFV17D yellow fever vaccination, bulk TCR alpha and beta repertoires underwent longitudinal sequencing. Two healthy male donors made up the cohort, one aged 18 to 29 years and the other aged 30 to 40 years. Blood was collected at multiple timepoints before and after primary and secondary immunization, and bulk PBMC replicates and cell subsets were isolated.

Broader findings and caveats from the paper: A small fraction of clonotypes appeared in both the CD4 and CD8 compartments, likely as a result of convergent recombination. FACS-sorted repertoires could contain abundant contaminating clonotypes from the bulk population, so computational filtering was required. The secondary T-cell response was found to be weaker but faster than the primary response, with a peak reached on day 5 rather than on day 15. After the booster, most clones that had expanded after primary vaccination were detected again (around 95% of CD4 and around nine tenths of CD8), suggesting broad maintenance of memory. Only a couple of donors were included in the study, so the extent to which the findings can be generalized is limited.

The chain was built from TRBV7-9 and TRBJ1-6, with 8 bases in between that match TRBD1. The source material was PBMCs, sampled 15 days after the yellow fever booster vaccination. The clonotype originates from a man aged 18 to 30 who received the YFV17D yellow fever vaccine. The nucleotides are TGTGCCACCGAGGGAGGACAGGGATCACCCCTCCACTTT. Translated, it reads CATEGGQGSPLHF.